A single sample is the source of the 4 T cell receptor beta chains below, sequenced in a study of human T cells and chemical hapten exposure. Using its own MiXCR run on the RACE reads, TCRdb lists one record per CDR3 protein. The data hold 75,000 to 90,000 distinct CDR3 sequences, with approximately 12% observed a single time. Time point defined: patch test 1, 2 weeks after DPC sensitization. Treatment in this sample: therapeutic diphenylcyclopropenone sensitization with weekly scalp DPC. Sample: whole blood, taken in connection with sensitization to the hapten diphenylcyclopropenone (DPC). These TCRs come from a woman aged 55-69 years with alopecia areata. Some clones in this sample may be carry-over from other donors' samples.

This clonotype was counted many times. The chain is built from TRBV20-1 and TRBJ2-1; a weak D match, TRBD2 (6 bases). Germline CDR1 DFQATT, CDR2 SNEGSKA (reference sequence). Between the trimmed V and J ends, which lost 3 bases and 3 bases, there was a span of 9 bases. CDR3 length: 13 residues. The CDR3 reads CSASWGDYNEQFF. CDR3 sequence (DNA): TGCAGTGCTAGCTGGGGGGACTACAATGAGCAGTTCTTC.

This clonotype was counted at least ten times. The chain joins TRBV11-2 to TRBJ1-1; no definite D call. The CDR3 consists of 12 residues. Germline V gene lookup returns CDR1 SGHAT and CDR2 FQNNGV. V lost 5 bases and J lost 7, with 11 bases in between. CDR3 DNA sequence: TGTGCCAGCAGCGCGAGCGGGATTGAAGCTTTCTTT. This gives the protein CASSASGIEAFF.

As concerns this clonotype: A much bigger clone sits one base away, suggesting this may be a read error. The chain links TRBV23-1 to TRBJ2-7; 8 bases agree with TRBD1. TRBV23-1 is an ORF, with its function uncertain. V trimming: 3 bases; J trimming: 3 bases; junction bases outside the gene matches: 10. This CDR3 contains 16 residues. The CDR3 sequence: CASSHGPGQVLYEQYF. The CDR3 DNA follows: TGCGCCAGCAGTCATGGACCGGGACAGGTCCTCTACGAGCAGTACTTC.

The CDR3 DNA is TGCAGTGCTAGAACCCCCAGTGGTGGGACATATAACTATGGCTACACCTTC. Protein sequence: CSARTPSGGTYNYGYTF. V gene TRBV20-1 combines with J gene TRBJ1-2; D is perhaps TRBD1 (6 bases). This CDR3 comprises 17 residues. CDR1 is DFQATT, CDR2 SNEGSKA, per germline (reference sequence). V lost 2 bases and J 1 base, leaving 20 bases between the germline ends.